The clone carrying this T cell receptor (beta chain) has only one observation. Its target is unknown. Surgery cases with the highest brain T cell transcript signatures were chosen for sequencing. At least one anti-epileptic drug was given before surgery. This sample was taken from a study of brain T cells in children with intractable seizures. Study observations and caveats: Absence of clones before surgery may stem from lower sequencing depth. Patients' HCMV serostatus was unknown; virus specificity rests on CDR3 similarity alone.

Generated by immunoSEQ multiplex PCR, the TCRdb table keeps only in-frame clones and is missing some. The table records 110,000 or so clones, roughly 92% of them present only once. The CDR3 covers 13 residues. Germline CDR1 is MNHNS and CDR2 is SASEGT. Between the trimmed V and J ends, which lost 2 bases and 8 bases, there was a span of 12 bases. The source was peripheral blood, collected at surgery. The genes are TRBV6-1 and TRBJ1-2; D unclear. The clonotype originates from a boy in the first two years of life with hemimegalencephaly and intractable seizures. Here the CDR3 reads CASSESRPNGYTF. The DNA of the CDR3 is TGTGCCAGCAGTGAATCTAGACCCAACGGCTACACCTTC.